Included here is one T cell receptor (beta chain) sequence, with context. This clonotype was observed a handful of times. There is no known antigen for this receptor. Per-base qualities were not stored, and no clone one base away is much larger. The sample belongs to a study of identical twins (dated by TCRdb to 2016 to 2018). For context, the study as a whole: To test whether fetal clonotypes persist, the study used deep sequencing on TCR alpha and beta repertoires from monozygotic twins, unrelated adults of various ages, and cord blood. To rule out contamination, the twin experiments were replicated at different times with different library preparation protocols.

All donors were healthy Caucasians. The twin cohort comprised three pairs of female monozygotic twins, all aged roughly 18 to 30 years. Miltenyi CD45RO+ enrichment and human naive T-cell isolation kits were used to isolate memory (CD45RO+) and naive T cells from PBMC. Beyond this particular receptor, the publication reports: Invariant T cells such as MAIT and iNKT could partly confound zero-insertion analyses, though diverse VJ usage argued against this for most clonotypes. Because the same donors could not be followed over many years, conclusions were based on cross-sectional statistical analysis. The excess sharing between twins in beta out-of-frame sequences was weaker because fewer shared sequences reduced the signal-to-noise ratio. Abundant cord blood beta clonotypes carried fewer insertions; young adult naive repertoires showed a weaker similar trend, while memory repertoires showed none. Compared with coincidental sharing between unrelated individuals, an excess of low generation-probability sequences was observed among out-of-frame TCR alpha sequences shared between twins. In monozygotic twins, out-of-frame TCR alpha sharing was systematically underestimated by recombination models, although the models agreed with sharing between unrelated individuals.

Preparation of the library involved 5' RACE. Instrument used: Illumina HiSeq 2000. A universal primer binding site was added through template switching, and the final cDNA carried a unique molecular identifier so that TCR cDNA molecules could be counted accurately. Specific primers in the conserved constant-segment region were used to synthesize first-strand cDNA for TCR alpha and beta chains. To control for contamination, every cDNA library carried two barcodes: a SMART-Mk sample barcode plus Illumina barcodes. TruSeq adapter sequences, together with Illumina sample barcodes, were added in two successive PCR steps. The Illumina HiSeq platform was used with custom primers to sequence TCR alpha and beta cDNA libraries. Per the original workflow: Raw reads were processed with MiGEC to extract unique molecular identifiers, and MiXCR was used to determine CDR3 positions. Recombination models were inferred per individual with the repgenHMM and IGoR tools using an EM algorithm. Shared clonotypes were analyzed with the tcR package in R, and sharing was normalized by the product of cloneset sizes. Out-of-frame nonproductive sequences were analyzed to study raw recombination free of thymic and clonal selection effects. TCRdb reanalyzed the raw reads on its own, using fastp at Q25 for trimming and MiXCR for clone calling, and kept in-frame beta chains. Merged by CDR3 protein, the rows form single entries marked with the most common genes and DNA. Here the V and J calls rest on TCRdb's processing, not on the authors' analysis. The sample table contains some 200,000 distinct CDR3 sequences; only one count was recorded for approximately 8.3% of them. The ten largest make up around 2.1% of the sample.

These sequences were also reported in another study, on yellow fever vaccine responses in identical twins. As the second paper documents: According to the authors, in identical twins the way T cells responded to vaccination appeared partly convergent and partly personalized. The study precisely tracked vaccine-responding T cell clones in identical twins.

This clonotype was obtained from a woman younger than 30 in good health. The sample taken for sequencing was memory (CD45RO+) T cells sorted from blood. The meaning of the sample's cell subset or site label: CD45RO+ enriched T cells.

The DNA sequence follows: TGTGCCAGCAGTGAAGGGAGAGGGGGCTACACCTTC. This gives the protein CASSEGRGGYTF. Recombination joined TRBV6-4 with TRBJ1-2; the D gene assignment is ambiguous. CDR3 length: 12 amino acids, cysteine to phenylalanine. Only the CDR3 portion is preserved as DNA: 36 bases, with reading frame beginning at the first base. CDR1 and CDR2 are drawn from the germline V gene: MRHNA, SNTAGT. Relative to germline, V is 3 bases shorter and J is 8 bases shorter, with 10 bases between their ends.